The clone carrying this T cell receptor (beta chain) came up many times. Its antigen remains unknown. From germline, CDR1 is SGHRS and CDR2 YFSETQ. The CDR3 sequence is 15 residues long. Trimming took off 4 bases at V and 6 bases at J, with 18 bases between the two ends. The sample comes from a study of T cells after yellow fever vaccination. Generation of TCR cDNA used 5'RACE template switching (which added a universal primer site and UMIs). TCRdb recomputed calls from the 5' RACE reads with MiXCR, one row per CDR3 protein. The table records some 390,000 distinct CDR3 sequences, under 7.5% of them present only once. Study-level findings and limits: Post-booster reappearance was seen for most primary-vaccination clones (around 96% CD4, roughly 88% CD8). Although most clonotypes did not, a small share appeared in both CD4 and CD8 compartments.

The V call is TRBV5-1, the J call TRBJ2-3, with D tentatively TRBD1 or TRBD2 (6 bases each). The clonotype comes from a man younger than 45 who received the YFV17D yellow fever vaccine. This specimen consisted of PBMCs, obtained 5 days after the yellow fever booster vaccination. CDR3 residues: CASSAEGGLLDTQYF. The CDR3 nucleotides are TGCGCCAGCAGCGCGGAGGGGGGACTGTTGGATACGCAGTATTTT.